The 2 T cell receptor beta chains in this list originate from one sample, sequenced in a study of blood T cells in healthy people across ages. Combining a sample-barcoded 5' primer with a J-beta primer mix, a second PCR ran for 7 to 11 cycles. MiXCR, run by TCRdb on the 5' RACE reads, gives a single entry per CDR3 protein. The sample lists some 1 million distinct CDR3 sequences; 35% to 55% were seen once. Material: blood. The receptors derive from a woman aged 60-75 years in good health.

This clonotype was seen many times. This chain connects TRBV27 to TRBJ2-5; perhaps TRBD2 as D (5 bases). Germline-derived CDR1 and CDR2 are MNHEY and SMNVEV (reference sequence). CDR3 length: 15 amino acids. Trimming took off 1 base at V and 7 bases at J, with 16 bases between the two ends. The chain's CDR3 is CASSLFGNPVGTQYF. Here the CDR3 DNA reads TGTGCCAGCAGTTTATTCGGGAACCCTGTGGGGACCCAGTACTTC.

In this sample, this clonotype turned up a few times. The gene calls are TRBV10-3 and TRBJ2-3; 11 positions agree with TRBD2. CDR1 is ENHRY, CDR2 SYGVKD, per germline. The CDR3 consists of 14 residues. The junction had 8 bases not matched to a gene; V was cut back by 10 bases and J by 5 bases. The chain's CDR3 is CATVTSGVGDTQYF. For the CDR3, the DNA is TGTGCCACCGTGACTAGCGGGGTGGGAGATACGCAGTATTTT.